What follows are 23 T cell receptor beta chains derived from one specimen sequenced in a study of cytomegalovirus exposure and HLA in healthy donors (dated by TCRdb to the late 2010s). The method behind the library was the immunoSEQ multiplex PCR assay. For the multiplex PCR, a mixture combining 60 forward primers for TCR Vbeta segments and 13 reverse primers for TCR Jbeta segments was used. This is the immuneACCESS table as TCRdb keeps it, with only in-frame sequences that have V and J called. A part of the clones is gone; compared with another copy, unresolved V genes explain less than half, and the rest is unexplained. In all, the sample holds 200,000 to 300,000 clones, and about three quarters of those were seen once. The ten biggest clones cover 0.45% to 0.5% of the sample. The sample taken for sequencing was PBMCs. The receptors originated from a boy between 10 and 17 years old in good health and CMV-seronegative.

The rearrangement uses TRBV10-1 and TRBJ1-2, with TRBD1 identical over 8 bases. The V gene's germline CDR1 is WNHNN and CDR2 SYGVQD (reference sequence). V dropped 4 bases and J dropped 1; count of bases not matched to a gene: 2. The CDR3 is 14 amino acids. The CDR3 sequence is CASSGDRRNYGYTF. DNA of the CDR3: TGCGCCAGCAGTGGGGACAGGCGTAACTATGGCTACACCTTC.

The chain is built from TRBV6-1 and TRBJ2-7, with 8 bases lining up with TRBD1. From germline, CDR1 is MNHNS and CDR2 SASEGT. Unmatched junction bases numbered 8, after V lost 5 bases and J lost 2 bases. This CDR3 comprises 15 residues. The CDR3 reads CASSKTGDFTYEQYF. The CDR3 DNA sequence: TGTGCCAGCAGTAAGACAGGGGACTTTACCTACGAGCAGTACTTC.

The chain uses TRBV5-6 and TRBJ2-1; D possibly corresponds to TRBD2 (6 bases). Germline V gene data show CDR1 as SGHDT and CDR2 as YYEEEE. CDR3 length: 14 amino acids. V shed 0 bases and J shed 8 bases, with 12 bases lying between them. CDR3 sequence: CASSLAKAGYEQFF. CDR3 nucleotide sequence: TGTGCCAGCAGCTTGGCCAAGGCGGGGTATGAGCAGTTCTTC.

This clone was seen just once. The V gene is TRBV19, the J gene TRBJ2-1; the match to TRBD2 covers 11 bases. Germline CDR1 is LNHDA and CDR2 is SQIVND (reference sequence). J was trimmed by 7 bases and V by 4 bases; bases with no gene match: 6. The CDR3 is 15 residues long. Written as DNA, the CDR3 is TGTGCCAGTAGTACAACGACTAGCGGGATGAATGAGCAGTTCTTC. Encoded protein: CASSTTTSGMNEQFF.

V is TRBV10-3 and J is TRBJ2-2; a possible D gene is TRBD1 (6 bases). Trimming cost V 8 bases and J 10 bases, with 17 bases left between them. CDR3 length: 13 residues. Germline values: CDR1 ENHRY, CDR2 SYGVKD. The CDR3 bases are TGTGCCATCGGTCACAGGGACCCCTTGGAGCTGTTTTTT. This encodes CAIGHRDPLELFF.

The chain uses TRBV5-4 and TRBJ2-2; D not certain. The ends were cut back, 0 bases at V and 4 bases at J, with 10 bases in the middle. The CDR3 extends over 15 amino acids. Germline V CDR1 and CDR2: SGHNT, YYREEE (reference sequence). This chain's CDR3 is CASSLVQDPTGELFF. DNA for the CDR3: TGTGCCAGCAGCTTGGTTCAGGATCCCACCGGGGAGCTGTTTTTT.

The chain uses TRBV4-2 and TRBJ2-2, with 11 bases aligning to TRBD2. The CDR3 runs to 15 residues. Germline lookup yields CDR1 LGHNA and CDR2 YNFKEQ. The trim removed 4 bases at V and 5 bases at J, leaving 3 bases unmatched. The DNA of the CDR3 is TGTGCCAGCAGCCTGGGACTAGCGGAAACCGGGGAGCTGTTTTTT. Its translation is CASSLGLAETGELFF.

This clone is a singleton in its sample. This rearrangement joins TRBV27 to TRBJ1-1; 7 bases line up with TRBD1. CDR3 length equals 16 residues. CDR1 MNHEY and CDR2 SMNVEV come from the germline V gene (reference sequence). The V and J ends lost 5 bases and 6 bases, in that order; junction bases with no gene match: 15. The CDR3 region has the DNA TGTGCCAGCAGTCCGACACTTAAGGGGGCACTGGCTGAAGCTTTCTTT. Translated, it gives CASSPTLKGALAEAFF.

This clone showed up just once. The chain combines TRBV5-1 with TRBJ1-2; D not resolved. Trimming shortened V by 1 base and J by 2 bases, and 9 bases separated the two germline ends. CDR3 length: 14 amino acids. The germline V gene has CDR1 SGHRS and CDR2 YFSETQ. CDR3 nucleotides: TGCGCCAGCAGCTTGCATCTCCAGAACTATGGCTACACCTTC. Its translation: CASSLHLQNYGYTF.

Comments on this clone: No DNA is shown, since the ends of the CDR3 on it are uncertain; the CDR3 is the one TCRdb lists. The V call is TRBV27, the J call TRBJ1-1; the D call TRBD1 from the table was never checked on the DNA. From its first to its last residue, the CDR3 has 16 amino acids. The V gene's germline CDR1 is MNHEY and CDR2 SMNVEV (reference sequence). The chain's CDR3 is CASSILGPRGLGEAFF.

The rearrangement uses TRBV4-2 and TRBJ1-6, with TRBD1 as a possible D gene (6 bases). The CDR3 length is 15 residues. The V and J ends lost 1 base and 10 bases respectively, with 14 bases between them. Germline V gene lookup returns CDR1 LGHNA and CDR2 YNFKEQ. This CDR3 is CASSQVAQGRSPLHF. The CDR3 DNA sequence: TGTGCCAGCAGCCAAGTAGCACAGGGTCGCTCACCCCTCCACTTT.

The rearrangement uses TRBV6-6 and TRBJ1-5, with 8 bases fitting TRBD1. This CDR3 spans 15 amino acids. Germline V CDR1 and CDR2: MNHNY, SVGAGI (reference sequence). V lost 5 bases and J lost 2; bases outside the gene matches: 5. CDR3 amino acids: CASSPSTGGNQPQHF. Here the CDR3 DNA reads TGTGCCAGCAGTCCCTCGACAGGGGGCAATCAGCCCCAGCATTTT.

This chain links TRBV11-3 with TRBJ1-2; D may be TRBD1 (5 bases). Per germline, CDR1 SGHNT and CDR2 YENEEA. The CDR3 has 15 amino acids. Trimming shortened V by 0 bases and J by 5 bases, and 13 bases separated the two germline ends. The chain's CDR3 is CASSLEAEGLYGYTF. The CDR3 DNA reads as TGTGCCAGCAGCTTAGAAGCGGAGGGGTTGTATGGCTACACCTTC.

The CDR3 sequence is CASSRDTNYGYTF. The CDR3 DNA sequence: TGCGCCAGCAGCCGGGACACCAACTATGGCTACACCTTC. V gene TRBV5-1 combines with J gene TRBJ1-2; D might be TRBD1 (6 bases). Germline assignment: CDR1 SGHRS and CDR2 YFSETQ. V was clipped by 4 bases and J by 2 bases, with 9 bases between them. The CDR3 contains 13 residues.

The chain combines TRBV5-6 with TRBJ2-5; the D gene is possibly TRBD2 (5 bases). This CDR3 contains 14 residues. CDR1 is SGHDT, CDR2 YYEEEE, per germline. V shed 0 bases and J shed 2 bases, with 8 bases lying between them. The CDR3 spells CASSLVGAQETQYF. The DNA for the CDR3 is TGTGCCAGCAGCTTGGTGGGAGCTCAAGAGACCCAGTACTTC.

The gene calls are TRBV5-4 and TRBJ2-1; the match to TRBD1 covers 9 bases. The junction had 14 bases not matched to a gene; V was cut back by 4 bases and J by 3 bases. The CDR3 consists of 18 residues. Germline CDR1 is SGHNT and CDR2 is YYREEE (reference sequence). The CDR3 loop is CASSTQITGTGLYNEQFF. CDR3 DNA sequence: TGTGCCAGCAGCACTCAGATTACCGGGACAGGGCTCTACAATGAGCAGTTCTTC.

This clone appeared a few times. The chain is built from TRBV29-1 and TRBJ2-7, with TRBD2 matching 11 bases. The CDR3 length is 20 residues. With 6 bases clipped from V and 1 base from J, the junction kept 23 bases outside the gene matches. Looked up from germline, CDR1 is SQVTM and CDR2 is ANQGSEA. CDR3 sequence (DNA): TGCAGCGTCCTCCAATTTAGGGCTAGCGGGGGGATCACAACATCCTACGAGCAGTACTTC. Translating it yields CSVLQFRASGGITTSYEQYF.

This chain connects TRBV19 to TRBJ1-6; maybe TRBD1 (6 bases). The CDR3 is 14 residues long. Deletions cut 5 bases from V and 9 bases from J, with 14 bases between. Germline CDR1 LNHDA, CDR2 SQIVND (reference sequence). For the CDR3, the DNA is TGTGCCAGTAGTGTGGGGGGGCACATTTCACCCCTCCACTTT. This codes for CASSVGGHISPLHF.

This chain joins TRBV4-2 and TRBJ1-3; 7 nucleotides align to TRBD1. V trimming: 5 bases; J trimming: 4 bases; junction bases outside the gene matches: 8. The germline CDR1 and CDR2 sequences are LGHNA and YNFKEQ. There are 15 residues in the CDR3. This chain's CDR3 is CASSEPQGRGNTIYF. DNA of the CDR3: TGTGCCAGCAGCGAACCACAGGGGCGCGGAAACACCATATATTTT.

V gene TRBV4-1 combines with J gene TRBJ2-2, with TRBD2 matching over 8 bases. Germline V gene data show CDR1 as MGHRA and CDR2 as YSYEKL. The V gene end was trimmed by 0 bases and the J gene end by 6 bases; junction bases not matched to a gene: 6. There are 16 residues in the CDR3. CDR3 in amino acids: CASSQDKREWSGELFF. CDR3 DNA: TGCGCCAGCAGCCAAGACAAGCGGGAGTGGTCCGGGGAGCTGTTTTTT.

The genes are TRBV6-1 and TRBJ2-3, with 11 bases matching TRBD2. From germline, CDR1 is MNHNS and CDR2 SASEGT. J gave up 0 bases and V 7 bases, and 3 bases lay outside the gene matches. This CDR3 spans 15 amino acids. This CDR3 reads CASKRLAGSTDTQYF. CDR3 DNA: TGTGCCAGCAAGAGACTAGCGGGAAGCACAGATACGCAGTATTTT.

This clone was seen once. J is TRBJ2-2 and V is TRBV5-4; 8 positions match TRBD1. Trimming took 5 bases from V and 5 from J; bases not matched to a gene: 14. CDR3 size: 17 residues. CDR1 and CDR2 from the germline V gene are SGHNT and YYREEE (reference sequence). CDR3 protein: CASSNPRTGLGTGELFF. The CDR3, as DNA: TGTGCCAGCAGTAACCCCCGGACAGGGTTAGGAACCGGGGAGCTGTTTTTT.

V usage is TRBV4-1 and J usage is TRBJ2-7, with 7 bases aligning to TRBD2. The CDR3 sequence is 15 residues long. Losses at the gene ends were 2 bases for V and 2 bases for J; bases not matched to a gene: 6. Germline V CDR1 and CDR2: MGHRA, YSYEKL. The CDR3 DNA reads as TGCGCCAGCAGCCAACCGGGACTAAACCCCTACGAGCAGTACTTC. Translated, it gives CASSQPGLNPYEQYF.